The 9 T cell receptor beta chains in this list originate from one sample, sequenced in a study of metastatic and nonmetastatic thyroid tumors. Before thyroid surgery, none of the patients had received any treatment. With MiXCR, TCRdb called clones anew from the PCR reads. Altogether fewer than 15,000 clones are present, 9.5% to 15% being singletons, with the ten largest covering roughly 14%. The sample taken for sequencing was blood. The source is a female donor with papillary thyroid cancer or a benign thyroid nodule (not recorded which). Some clones in this sample may be carry-over from other donors' samples.

This clone is deemed medium-sized (0.01 to 0.1%). The chain couples TRBV5-1 to TRBJ1-2, with D unclear. V dropped 2 bases and J dropped 9 bases, with 20 bases sitting between them. Germline CDR1 SGHRS, CDR2 YFSETQ. The CDR3 has 15 residues. CDR3 protein: CASSFVPNHPSSYTF. Here the CDR3 DNA reads TGCGCCAGCAGCTTTGTCCCGAACCACCCCTCAAGCTACACCTTC.

This clone appeared a single time. Other DNA sequences of this sample code for an identical CDR3. The chain carries TRBV19 and TRBJ2-2; TRBD1 might be the D (5 bases). Germline values: CDR1 LNHDA, CDR2 SQIVND (reference sequence). The V and J ends lost 4 bases and 5 bases respectively, with 14 bases between them. The CDR3 extends over 15 amino acids. CDR3 sequence: CASSRGYQGTGELFF. The DNA of the CDR3 is TGTGCCAGTAGTAGGGGTTACCAGGGTACCGGGGAGCTGTTTTTT.

The J gene is TRBJ2-1, the V gene TRBV3-1; 7 nucleotides line up with TRBD1. The CDR3 is 10 residues long. CDR1 and CDR2 (germline): LGHDT, YNNKEL (reference sequence). CDR3 residues: CATGDNEQFF. The CDR3 nucleotides read TGTGCAACAGGGGACAATGAGCAGTTCTTC.

Turning to this clone: A read error is possible here, since a much larger clone lies one base away. The sample carries other DNA sequences with the same CDR3. The J gene is TRBJ2-1, the V gene TRBV5-4; D not resolved. Germline CDR1 is SGHNT and CDR2 is YYREEE (reference sequence). Trimming removed 1 base from V and 8 bases from J, with 10 bases in between. The CDR3 is made up of 13 amino acids. CDR3 sequence: CASSLPRGDEQFF. The CDR3 DNA follows: TGTGCCAGCAGCTTGCCGAGAGGTGATGAGCAGTTCTTC.

In its sample, this clone was seen many times. The V call is TRBV2, the J call TRBJ2-5; a weak D match, TRBD1 (5 bases). CDR1 and CDR2 from the germline V gene are SNHLY and FYNNEI. The CDR3 has 11 amino acids. Trimming took 8 bases from V and 5 from J, leaving 9 bases between them. The CDR3 coding sequence is TGTGCCAGCGGGGCGTGGGAGACCCAGTACTTC. The encoded protein is CASGAWETQYF.

By share, this clone ranks as medium-sized. The chain recombines TRBV20-1 with TRBJ2-7; D is possibly TRBD1 (6 bases). The CDR3 extends over 11 amino acids. From germline, CDR1 is DFQATT and CDR2 SNEGSKA (reference sequence). Trimming pared 4 bases from V and 3 bases from J, leaving 7 bases between. CDR3: CSATGVYEQYF. CDR3 in DNA: TGCAGTGCTACAGGGGTCTACGAGCAGTACTTC.

Ten or more counts support this clone. A much bigger clone sits one base away, suggesting this may be a read error. This same CDR3 is encoded by further DNA sequences in the sample. This rearrangement joins TRBV30 to TRBJ1-5; 7 nucleotides agree with TRBD1. The CDR3 is 16 amino acids. Germline V gene lookup returns CDR1 GTSNPN and CDR2 SVGIG (reference sequence). After removal of 0 bases from V and 2 bases from J, the junction contained 7 bases not matched to a gene. CDR3: CAWSVPVGGGNQPQHF. CDR3 nucleotide sequence: TGTGCCTGGAGTGTACCTGTAGGGGGCGGCAATCAGCCCCAGCATTTT.

This clone was counted many times. The chain uses TRBV15 and TRBJ2-5, with D perhaps matching TRBD2 (7 bases). This CDR3 is 17 amino acids long. The germline CDR1 and CDR2 sequences are LNHNV and YYDKDF (reference sequence). V was shortened by 3 bases and J by 5 bases, with 22 bases between the two germline ends. The CDR3 nucleotides are TGTGCCACCAGCAGGGCCCCAGGAGCAGGGAGGGGGGAGACCCAGTACTTC. As protein: CATSRAPGAGRGETQYF.

In this sample, this clone turned up many times. A much larger clone lies one base from this, so it may be a read error. V and J are TRBV6-2 or TRBV6-3 and TRBJ2-1; a weak D match, TRBD2 (5 bases). The CDR3 is 15 residues long. CDR1 is MNHEY, CDR2 SVGEGT, per germline. With 5 bases removed from V and 10 bases from J, the gap between germline ends came to 21 bases. CDR3 residues: CASSIYALAAGEQFF. CDR3 DNA: TGTGCCAGCAGTATTTATGCCCTAGCAGCTGGGGAGCAGTTCTTC.